This T cell receptor beta chain was sequenced for a study of blood T cell repertoires in COVID-19. Sequencing used immunoSEQ multiplex PCR; TCRdb keeps in-frame clones, though not all of them. The data contain 50,000 to 80,000 clones, just over 85% of them singletons. CDR1 is MNHEY and CDR2 is SMNVEV in the germline V gene (reference sequence). The ends lost 8 bases at V and 4 bases at J; junction bases unmatched: 13. The CDR3 runs 18 residues. The sequencing sample was made of peripheral blood. This sequence joins TRBV27 and TRBJ2-1, with 14 bases matching TRBD2. This clonotype was sampled from a man aged 45 to 65 with active COVID-19. DNA of the CDR3: TGTGCCAGCCCCCCCCCGGGACTAGCGGGAGATGCTTACAATGAGCAGTTCTTC. Translation gives CASPPPGLAGDAYNEQFF.